Following are 26 T cell receptor beta chains from one sample sequenced in a study of T cell repertoires in cytomegalovirus infection. No antigens are known for them. One entry per CDR3 protein results from TCRdb running MiXCR on the reads. The sample includes about 830,000 distinct CDR3 sequences, approximately 32% of them seen just once. Sequencing was performed on cultured CD8+ T cells from PBMCs, taken from culture after CMV antigen stimulation. These receptor sequences come from a human donor in good health (CMV status not recorded). Some clones in this sample may be carry-over from other donors' samples.

The chain links TRBV18 to TRBJ2-3; D uncertain. CDR1 and CDR2 (germline): KGHSH, LQKENI. The V and J ends lost 5 bases and 2 bases respectively, with 17 bases between them. The CDR3 is made up of 16 amino acids. CDR3 loop: CASSSMTELYTDTQYF. The CDR3 region has the DNA TGTGCCAGCTCAAGTATGACGGAGCTCTACACAGATACGCAGTATTTT.

In its sample, this clonotype was seen a few times. The chain couples TRBV19 to TRBJ2-1; the D call may be TRBD1 or TRBD2 (6 bases each). V was trimmed by 6 bases and J by 4 bases, leaving 16 bases between them. This CDR3 region has 15 residues. CDR1 and CDR2 (germline): LNHDA, SQIVND (reference sequence). The CDR3 region has the DNA TGTGCCAGTAGCCGAACCGGAGGGGGGTACAATGAGCAGTTCTTC. Its translation: CASSRTGGGYNEQFF.

The chain joins TRBV29-1 to TRBJ2-2; 8 nucleotides agree with TRBD1. The CDR3 has 15 residues. Trimming at V came to 7 bases and at J to 3 bases, leaving 10 bases not matched to a gene. Germline CDR1 SQVTM, CDR2 ANQGSEA. The CDR3 DNA follows: TGCAGCGCCGGTCAGGGGGCGACGGACACCGGGGAGCTGTTTTTT. It encodes CSAGQGATDTGELFF.

The chain recombines TRBV12-3 or TRBV12-4 with TRBJ2-7; D may be TRBD1 or TRBD2 (5 bases each). The V gene lost 6 bases and the J gene lost 4 bases, with 13 bases spanning the gap. The CDR3 is 13 amino acids. CDR3: CASSLDEGYEQYF. The DNA of the CDR3 is TGTGCCAGCAGCCTGGACGAGGGGTACGAGCAGTACTTC.

This chain connects TRBV9 to TRBJ1-5; no definite D call. The CDR3 totals 14 residues. V was clipped by 0 bases and J by 7 bases, with 11 bases between them. Looked up from germline, CDR1 is SGDLS and CDR2 is YYNGEE. The DNA for the CDR3 is TGTGCCAGCAGCGTAGGGGTAAAGGGCCAGCCCCAGCATTTT. Amino acids: CASSVGVKGQPQHF.

As to this clonotype: A much more abundant neighbour one base away suggests this may be a read error. The chain employs TRBV7-8 and TRBJ1-5; TRBD1 aligns across 9 bases. Germline values: CDR1 SGHVS, CDR2 FQNEAQ. This CDR3 has 15 amino acids. Here the CDR3 DNA reads TGTACCAGCAGCCCCCCCGGACAGGGGAATCAGCCCCAGCATTTT. It codes for CTSSPPGQGNQPQHF.

This clonotype was seen once. This CDR3 is missing its conserved last phenylalanine or tryptophan, likely due to a read error. Because the CDR3's place on the DNA is in doubt, the DNA is left out and the CDR3 is given as listed by TCRdb. The chain uses TRBV5-6 and TRBJ2-7. Germline V lookup: CDR1 SGHDT, CDR2 YYEEEE. The length of the CDR3 is 8 amino acids, counting both ends. CDR3 sequence: CASSLAEP.

This clonotype was seen a few times. The DNA of the CDR3 is TGTGCCAGCAGTCAGCTAGCGGGGATGGGTGAGCAGTTCTTC. Protein sequence: CASSQLAGMGEQFF. The chain has TRBV27 and TRBJ2-1; 9 bases map to TRBD2. With 5 bases clipped from V and 9 bases from J, the junction kept 8 bases outside the gene matches. Germline V gene data show CDR1 as MNHEY and CDR2 as SMNVEV (reference sequence). The CDR3 is made up of 14 amino acids.

The rearrangement joins TRBV6-5 to TRBJ2-1; D may be TRBD1 (6 bases). V lost 0 bases and J lost 4, with 13 bases in between. This CDR3 is built from 16 residues. Germline CDR1 MNHEY, CDR2 SVGAGI. The DNA of the CDR3 is TGTGCCAGCAGTTACTCGTGGCAGGGGTTATACAATGAGCAGTTCTTC. It yields the protein CASSYSWQGLYNEQFF.

V is TRBV6-1 and J is TRBJ2-7, with D unresolved. V was shortened by 1 base and J by 3 bases, with 10 bases between the two germline ends. The CDR3 sequence is 14 residues long. CDR1 is MNHNS, CDR2 SASEGT, per germline. In DNA, the CDR3 is TGTGCCAGCAGTGAAGGTAGCTTGGACTACGAGCAGTACGTC. Translation: CASSEGSLDYEQYV.

This clonotype was seen once. This rearrangement joins TRBV25-1 to TRBJ2-7; 7 positions match TRBD1. The trim removed 6 bases at V and 7 bases at J, leaving 6 bases unmatched. CDR3 length: 12 residues. Germline values: CDR1 MGHDK, CDR2 SYGVNS. CDR3 bases: TGTGCCAGCAGCGTGACAGGGATGGAGCAGTACGTC. It is translated as CASSVTGMEQYV.

This clonotype was observed a handful of times. V usage is TRBV11-2 and J usage is TRBJ2-6; D not resolved. The V gene's germline CDR1 is SGHAT and CDR2 FQNNGV. This CDR3 is 19 amino acids long. The germline V and J ends were trimmed by 2 bases and 0 bases, with 17 bases remaining between them. In DNA form, the CDR3 reads TGTGCCAGCAGCTTATTTGAAGACTCATTTCCCTCTGGGGCCAACGTCCTGACTTTC. As protein: CASSLFEDSFPSGANVLTF.

This clonotype has just a few counts. The CDR3 sequence is CASSPRQGLGEQFF. In nucleotides, the CDR3 is TGTGCCAGCAGCCCGCGACAGGGTTTGGGTGAGCAGTTCTTC. The J gene is TRBJ2-1, the V gene TRBV7-9; 7 bases fit TRBD1. The CDR3 is 14 residues long. Trimming cost V 5 bases and J 9 bases; bases outside gene matches: 10. Germline-derived CDR1 and CDR2 are SEHNR and FQNEAQ (reference sequence).

This clonotype has a handful of counts. This chain uses TRBV28 with TRBJ1-5, with D perhaps matching TRBD1 (6 bases). Germline CDR1 reads MDHEN; CDR2 reads SYDVKM. The CDR3 length is 16 residues. The V and J ends lost 6 bases and 4 bases respectively, with 19 bases between them. Here the CDR3 DNA reads TGTGCCAGCAGGGATATGGGGGGGCGCGTAAATCAGCCCCAGCATTTT. Amino acid sequence: CASRDMGGRVNQPQHF.

The V call is TRBV14, the J call TRBJ1-5; D unresolved. The germline V gene has CDR1 SGHDN and CDR2 FVKESK. The CDR3 has 16 residues. Trimming removed 1 base from V and 3 bases from J, with 13 bases in between. This chain's CDR3 is CASSQVQTINNQPQHF. The CDR3 DNA reads as TGTGCCAGCAGCCAAGTCCAAACAATTAACAATCAGCCCCAGCATTTT.

Concerning this clonotype itself: A much larger clone differs by one base, so this may be a read error. The conserved phenylalanine or tryptophan normally closing the CDR3 is absent here, so this likely arose from a read error. The CDR3 coding sequence is TGTGCCAGCAGTTACTCGGAGGGGGGCTCGAACAATGAGCAGTTCTTG. As protein: CASSYSEGGSNNEQFL. The chain couples TRBV6-5 to TRBJ2-1; tentatively, D is TRBD1 or TRBD2 (6 bases each). The germline gives CDR1 MNHEY, CDR2 SVGAGI. There are 16 residues in the CDR3. V lost 0 bases to trimming and J lost 5 bases, with 14 bases between them.

The gene calls are TRBV28 and TRBJ2-3; D is perhaps TRBD1 or TRBD2 (5 bases each). Germline V gene lookup returns CDR1 MDHEN and CDR2 SYDVKM. V dropped 5 bases and J dropped 1 base, with 13 bases sitting between them. The CDR3 spans 15 residues. CDR3 coding DNA: TGTGCCAGCAGTCCAGTAGTGGGGGGCACAGATACGCAGTATTTT. Translating gives CASSPVVGGTDTQYF.

The V and J genes are TRBV27 and TRBJ1-2; D is unclear. Germline assignment: CDR1 MNHEY and CDR2 SMNVEV (reference sequence). This CDR3 has 15 amino acids. Trimming removed 0 bases from V and 3 bases from J, with 11 bases in between. The CDR3 reads CASSLSIGAHYGYTF. As DNA, the CDR3 is TGTGCCAGCAGTTTATCGATCGGAGCTCACTATGGCTACACCTTC.

This clonotype was detected many times. The chain carries TRBV4-1 and TRBJ2-5, with 8 bases aligning to TRBD2. The CDR3 loop spans 16 amino acids. CDR1 is MGHRA, CDR2 YSYEKL, per germline. The trim removed 0 bases at V and 5 bases at J, leaving 8 bases unmatched. Here the CDR3 DNA reads TGCGCCAGCAGCCAAGATAGGCGGGGGGTACAGGAGACCCAGTACTTC. It encodes CASSQDRRGVQETQYF.

The rearrangement uses TRBV11-2 and TRBJ2-1, with D perhaps TRBD2 (6 bases). This CDR3 comprises 15 residues. V lost 5 bases to trimming and J lost 3 bases, with 14 bases between them. The germline V gene encodes CDR1 SGHAT and CDR2 FQNNGV. CDR3 in DNA: TGTGCCAGCAGCGATAAAGCGGACTACTACAATGAGCAGTTCTTC. Its translation: CASSDKADYYNEQFF.

The chain combines TRBV11-2 with TRBJ2-3, with D possibly being TRBD1 (5 bases). Trimming cost V 3 bases and J 0 bases, with 16 bases left between them. Germline CDR1 SGHAT, CDR2 FQNNGV. The length of the CDR3 is 17 residues. CDR3 in DNA: TGTGCCAGCAGCTTGGGGCCGTACACCTCTAGCACAGATACGCAGTATTTT. It specifies CASSLGPYTSSTDTQYF.

This clonotype came up many times. The V call is TRBV7-8, the J call TRBJ2-1, with 14 bases lining up with TRBD2. V gave up 4 bases and J gave up 7 bases; unmatched junction bases: 6. Germline loops: CDR1 SGHVS, CDR2 FQNEAQ. CDR3 length: 16 amino acids. This chain's CDR3 is CASSSRLAGGQNEQFF. The CDR3 coding sequence is TGTGCCAGCAGCTCGCGACTAGCGGGGGGGCAGAATGAGCAGTTCTTC.

With respect to this clonotype: A much larger clone lies one base from this, so it may be a read error. The chain combines TRBV7-8 with TRBJ2-1; no clear D. CDR1 is SGHVS and CDR2 is FQNEAQ in the germline V gene. The CDR3 totals 17 residues. CDR3 in DNA: TGTACCAGCAGCTTAGCTTTGGCCGGTCCCTCCTACAATGAGCAGTTCTTC. Its protein product is CTSSLALAGPSYNEQFF.

CDR3 amino acids: CSARDQSTHLYRGTQYF. The CDR3 bases are TGCAGTGCTAGAGATCAGAGTACCCATCTCTACCGGGGGACCCAGTACTTC. V usage is TRBV20-1 and J usage is TRBJ2-5; TRBD2 is a possible D gene (5 bases). Trimming took off 0 bases at V and 7 bases at J, with 24 bases between the two ends. The length of the CDR3 is 17 residues. Germline-derived CDR1 and CDR2 are DFQATT and SNEGSKA (reference sequence).

The chain combines TRBV6-2 or TRBV6-3 with TRBJ2-7; D gene unclear. Between the trimmed V and J ends, which lost 0 bases and 3 bases, there was a span of 12 bases. CDR3 length: 15 amino acids. Germline V lookup: CDR1 MNHEY, CDR2 SVGEGT. CDR3 coding DNA: TGTGCCAGCAGTTACTCAACAGAGAGCTACTACGAGCAGTACGTC. It yields the protein CASSYSTESYYEQYV.

This clonotype was counted a single time. The J gene is TRBJ2-3, the V gene TRBV29-1, with no clear D. The germline V gene encodes CDR1 SQVTM and CDR2 ANQGSEA. CDR3 size: 11 residues. V was shortened by 4 bases and J by 4 bases, with 6 bases between the two germline ends. DNA of the CDR3: TGCAGCGTTGTTAATCCAGATACGCAGTATTTT. Amino acids: CSVVNPDTQYF.